This T cell receptor (beta chain) was sequenced for a study of T cells in tumors and immune-related adverse events (dated by TCRdb to 2020 to 2023). The treatment or condition tag for this specimen amounts to: nivolumab (PD-1 blockade) given before sampling. The DNeasy Blood and Tissue Kit was used to extract DNA from formalin-fixed paraffin-embedded specimens. The CDR3, from cysteine to phenylalanine, totals 15 residues. Just CDR3 DNA is preserved here, 45 bases in frame from base 1. At the junction V is shortened by 1 base and J by 5 bases, with 15 bases in between. The CDR1 and CDR2 encoded by the germline V gene (reference sequence) are LNHNV and YYDKDF. Using the immunoSEQ assay, the TCR beta locus was amplified and sequenced, producing bulk TCR Vbeta CDR3 data. In the paper's pipeline: CDR3s were excluded if they were non-productive, were shorter than 7 amino acids, or did not start with C or end with F/W. Analysis was restricted to specimens with at least 1000 reads, and each clonotype was defined at the amino acid level. Clonality was calculated as 1 minus Pielou's evenness. To equalize library sizes, abundance-weighted random subsampling with replacement was performed and repeated 100 times so that 95% confidence intervals could be reported. Repertoire overlap was quantified using the Morisita overlap index, and the top 40 clones per specimen were examined for overlap with the irAE. TCRdb holds this immuneACCESS table with in-frame rearrangements only. Some clones are missing; in checked studies, unresolved V genes explain under half, and the rest has no known cause. For V, J and clone size, that table is used; D and trimming come from the DNA. Within this sample are 10,000 or so clones, with just under 95% of them counted one time only. The top ten clonotypes cover around 1.5% of the sample.

For this clone: It has no known antigen specificity. Per-nucleotide qualities are absent, and no much larger clonotype sits a single base away.

This receptor was identified in a female donor with metastatic renal cell carcinoma. This chain is built from TRBV15 and TRBJ2-7, with the D gene not clear enough to name. Specimen: lymph node tissue, collected from a patient treated with anti-PD-1 therapy. The CDR3 sequence is CATSRATRPEDEQYF. The nucleotide sequence is given as TGTGCCACCAGCAGAGCGACAAGGCCAGAGGACGAGCAGTACTTC.